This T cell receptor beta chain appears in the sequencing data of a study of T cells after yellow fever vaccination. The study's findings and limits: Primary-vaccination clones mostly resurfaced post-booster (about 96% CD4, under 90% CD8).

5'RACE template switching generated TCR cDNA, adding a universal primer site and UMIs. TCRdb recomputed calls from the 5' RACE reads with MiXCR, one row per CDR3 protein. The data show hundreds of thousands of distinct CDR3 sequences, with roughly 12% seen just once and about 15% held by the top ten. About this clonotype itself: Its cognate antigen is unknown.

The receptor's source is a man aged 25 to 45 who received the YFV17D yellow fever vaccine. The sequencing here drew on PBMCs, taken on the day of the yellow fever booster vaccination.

CDR3 loop: CATSDLLGTSGVSYNEQFF. CDR3 nucleotide sequence: TGTGCCACCAGTGATTTACTGGGGACTAGCGGAGTGTCCTACAATGAGCAGTTCTTC. The chain is built from TRBV24-1 and TRBJ2-1; TRBD2 matches 11 bases. With V trimmed by 1 base and J by 1 base, 8 bases remained unmatched. CDR3 length: 19 residues. Germline CDR1 KGHDR, CDR2 SFDVKD.